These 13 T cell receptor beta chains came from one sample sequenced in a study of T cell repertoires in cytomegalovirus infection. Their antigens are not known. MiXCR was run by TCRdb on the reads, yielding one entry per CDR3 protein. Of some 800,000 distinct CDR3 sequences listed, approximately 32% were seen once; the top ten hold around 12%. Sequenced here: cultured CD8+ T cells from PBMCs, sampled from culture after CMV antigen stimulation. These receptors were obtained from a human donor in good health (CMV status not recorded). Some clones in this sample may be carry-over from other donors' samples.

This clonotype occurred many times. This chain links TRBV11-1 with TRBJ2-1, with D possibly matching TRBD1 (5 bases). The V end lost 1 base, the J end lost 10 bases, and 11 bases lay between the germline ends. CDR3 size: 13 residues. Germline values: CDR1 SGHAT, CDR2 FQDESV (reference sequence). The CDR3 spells CASSLGGRLEQFF. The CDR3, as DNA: TGTGCCAGCAGCTTAGGGGGCCGATTGGAGCAGTTCTTC.

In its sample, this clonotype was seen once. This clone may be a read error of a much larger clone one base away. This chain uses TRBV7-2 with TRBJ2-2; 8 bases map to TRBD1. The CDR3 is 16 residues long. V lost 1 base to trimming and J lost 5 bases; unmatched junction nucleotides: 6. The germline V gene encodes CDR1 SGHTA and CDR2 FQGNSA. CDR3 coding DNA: TGTGCCAGCAGCTTAGGAGGAGGACAGGGAACCGGGGAGCTGTTTTTT. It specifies CASSLGGGQGTGELFF.

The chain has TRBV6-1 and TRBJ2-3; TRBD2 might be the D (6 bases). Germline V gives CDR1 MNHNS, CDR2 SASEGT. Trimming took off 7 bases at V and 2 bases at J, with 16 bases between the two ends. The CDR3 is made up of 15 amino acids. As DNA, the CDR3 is TGTGCCAGCACCCGAGGGGACTTCTCCACAGATACGCAGTATTTT. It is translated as CASTRGDFSTDTQYF.

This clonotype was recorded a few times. CDR3: CAADRDYYGYTF. Written as DNA, the CDR3 is TGTGCAGCGGACAGGGACTACTATGGCTACACCTTC. The chain uses TRBV6-1 and TRBJ1-2; 8 bases map to TRBD1. This CDR3 region has 12 residues. Looked up from germline, CDR1 is MNHNS and CDR2 is SASEGT.

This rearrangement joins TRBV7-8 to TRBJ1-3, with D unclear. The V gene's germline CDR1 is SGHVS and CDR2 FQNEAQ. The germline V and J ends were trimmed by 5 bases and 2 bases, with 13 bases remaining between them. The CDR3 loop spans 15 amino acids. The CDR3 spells CASSVTIGAGNTIYF. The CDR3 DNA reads TGTGCCAGCAGCGTTACTATAGGTGCTGGAAACACCATATATTTT.

The CDR3 nucleotides are TGCGCCAGCAGCCAAGCAACTAGCGGGGGGCGCGCTGTTGATACGCAGTATTTT. This sequence encodes CASSQATSGGRAVDTQYF. This chain uses TRBV4-1 with TRBJ2-3; 12 bases map to TRBD2. The CDR3 is made up of 18 amino acids. V gave up 1 base and J gave up 6 bases; unmatched junction bases: 11. The V gene's germline CDR1 is MGHRA and CDR2 YSYEKL.

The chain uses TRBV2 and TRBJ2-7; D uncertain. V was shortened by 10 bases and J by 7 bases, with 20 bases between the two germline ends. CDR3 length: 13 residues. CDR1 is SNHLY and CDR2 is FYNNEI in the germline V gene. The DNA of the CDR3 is TGTGCCATTTACGAGGCGGACCTTAGAGAGCAGTACTTC. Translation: CAIYEADLREQYF.

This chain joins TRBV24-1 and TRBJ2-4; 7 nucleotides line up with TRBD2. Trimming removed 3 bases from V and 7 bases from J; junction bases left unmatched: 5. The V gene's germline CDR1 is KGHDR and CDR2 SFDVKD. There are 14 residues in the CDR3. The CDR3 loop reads CATSDRRGRNIQYF. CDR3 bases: TGTGCCACCAGTGATCGGCGGGGGAGGAACATTCAGTACTTC.

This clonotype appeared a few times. CDR3 nucleotide sequence: TGTGCCAGCAGCGGCTCGGAGGCAGAGACCCAGTACTTC. Translation gives CASSGSEAETQYF. The chain couples TRBV7-9 to TRBJ2-5; weak D call: TRBD2 (5 bases). V dropped 5 bases and J dropped 4 bases, with 11 bases sitting between them. This CDR3 is 13 amino acids long. Germline V gene data show CDR1 as SEHNR and CDR2 as FQNEAQ (reference sequence). Filled out from reference TRBV7-9 and TRBJ2-5, the complete variable domain reads DTGVSQNPRHKITKRGQNVTFRCDPISEHNRLYWYRQTLGQGPEFLTYFQNEAQLEKSRLLSDRFSAERPKGSFSTLEIQRTEQGDSAMYLCASSGSEAETQYFGPGTRLLVL.

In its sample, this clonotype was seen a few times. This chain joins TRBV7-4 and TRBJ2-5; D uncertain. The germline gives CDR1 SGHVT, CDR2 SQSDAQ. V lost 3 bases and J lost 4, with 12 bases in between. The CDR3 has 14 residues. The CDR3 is CASSFPWTRETQYF. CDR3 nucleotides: TGTGCCAGCAGCTTCCCCTGGACGAGAGAGACCCAGTACTTC.

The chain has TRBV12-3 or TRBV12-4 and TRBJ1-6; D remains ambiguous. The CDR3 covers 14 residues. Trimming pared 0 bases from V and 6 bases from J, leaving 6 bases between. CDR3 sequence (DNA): TGTGCCAGCAGTTTAGCGCCGAGTAATTCACCCCTCCACTTT. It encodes CASSLAPSNSPLHF.

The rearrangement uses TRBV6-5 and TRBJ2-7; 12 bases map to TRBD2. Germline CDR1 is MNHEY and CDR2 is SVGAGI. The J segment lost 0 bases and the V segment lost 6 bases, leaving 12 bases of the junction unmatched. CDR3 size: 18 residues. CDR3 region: CASSPQGLAGLSSYEQYV. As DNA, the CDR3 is TGTGCCAGCAGCCCCCAGGGACTAGCGGGCTTGAGCTCCTACGAGCAGTACGTC.

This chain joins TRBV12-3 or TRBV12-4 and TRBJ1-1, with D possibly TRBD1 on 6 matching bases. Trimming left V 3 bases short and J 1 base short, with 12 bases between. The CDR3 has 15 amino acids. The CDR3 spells CASSFSQGKNTEAFF. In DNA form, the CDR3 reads TGTGCCAGCAGTTTCAGCCAGGGGAAGAACACTGAAGCTTTCTTT.